This TCR beta chain is from a study of cytomegalovirus exposure and HLA in healthy donors. About the research overall: The roughly 110 validation repertoires were produced on the same platform as the 550 to 700 repertoires of the first cohort. This was reported in a later analysis.

Study-wide results and limits: In vitro confirmation showed three CMV-associated chains to be CMV antigen specific. One later analysis, an examination of the 120 validation repertoires, found that first-cohort TCR clusters tended to co-occur in them. Cytomegalovirus status was reportedly diagnosed by the classifier with high sensitivity and specificity.

Using immunoSEQ multiplex PCR, the repertoire was profiled, and TCRdb retains in-frame clones only, with some absent. The table records about 180,000 clones, 85% of them present only once. With respect to this clone: What it binds is unknown.

CDR3 length equals 13 residues. Germline V gene data show CDR1 as MDHEN and CDR2 as SYDVKM. After removal of 4 bases from V and 6 bases from J, the junction contained 4 bases not matched to a gene. Sequencing was done on a sample of PBMCs. The chain carries TRBV28 and TRBJ2-7, with 9 bases identical to TRBD1. The TCR sequence derives from a man between 18 and 35 years old in good health and CMV-seropositive. DNA of the CDR3: TGTGCCAGCAGTTCCGGGACAGGGTTCGAGCAGTACTTC. This sequence encodes CASSSGTGFEQYF.